The TCR beta chain described here comes from a study of T cells in Graves' hyperthyroidism and ophthalmopathy. RNA transcripts served as the template for amplifying TCR beta CDR3 regions. RT-PCR in the first round (using the HTBI primer set) targeted the TCR CDR3. TCRdb processed the multiplex PCR reads anew with MiXCR; each CDR3 protein has one entry. Among 300,000 to 450,000 distinct CDR3 sequences, roughly 13% were seen once, and the ten largest hold 9.2%. The V end lost 5 bases, the J end lost 5 bases, and 15 bases lay between the germline ends. This CDR3 is built from 14 residues. The germline CDR1 and CDR2 sequences are MNHNS and SASEGT. Patients having uncontrolled infection, another autoimmune disease, pregnancy or lactation were not included.

The TCR comes from a woman aged 18-29 years with Graves' hyperthyroidism. The sequenced sample consisted of blood. This chain uses TRBV6-1 with TRBJ1-1, with D tentatively TRBD1 (6 bases). CDR3 protein: CASSRLQGYTEAFF. As DNA, the CDR3 is TGTGCCAGCAGTCGATTACAGGGTTATACTGAAGCTTTCTTT.